This T cell receptor beta chain was documented in a study of T cell responses to AZD1222 COVID-19 vaccine. The repertoire was sequenced with immunoSEQ multiplex PCR; TCRdb's copy has only in-frame clones and lacks some. The table shows 140,000 to 150,000 clones, with around 84% occurring only once. Findings and limits, study-wide: When two AZD1222 doses had been given, Spike-specific TCR breadth and depth rose.

The CDR3 sequence is 14 residues long. Germline V gene lookup returns CDR1 SGHDN and CDR2 FVKESK. Deletions cut 2 bases from V and 2 bases from J, with 8 bases between. A remark on this clone: Its antigen is currently unknown.

This chain joins TRBV14 and TRBJ2-3; D is uncertain. The TCR comes from an adult who received the AZD1222 COVID-19 vaccine. The sequences come from peripheral blood, collected 28 days after the second AZD1222 dose. CDR3 in DNA: TGTGCCAGCAGCCAATATGAGGTCACAGATACGCAGTATTTT. Residues: CASSQYEVTDTQYF.